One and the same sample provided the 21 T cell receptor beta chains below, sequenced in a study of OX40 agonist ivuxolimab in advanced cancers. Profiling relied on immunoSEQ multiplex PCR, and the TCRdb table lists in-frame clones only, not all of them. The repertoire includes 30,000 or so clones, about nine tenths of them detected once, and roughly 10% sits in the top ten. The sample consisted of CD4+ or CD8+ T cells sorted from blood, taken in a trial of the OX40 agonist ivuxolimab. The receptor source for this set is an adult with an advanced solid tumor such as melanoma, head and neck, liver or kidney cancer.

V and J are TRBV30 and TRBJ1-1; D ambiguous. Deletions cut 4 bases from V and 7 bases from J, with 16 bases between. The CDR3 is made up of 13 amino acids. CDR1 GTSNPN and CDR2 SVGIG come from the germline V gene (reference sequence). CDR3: CAWTFGPAFEAFF. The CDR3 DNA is TGTGCCTGGACCTTCGGGCCTGCTTTTGAAGCTTTCTTT.

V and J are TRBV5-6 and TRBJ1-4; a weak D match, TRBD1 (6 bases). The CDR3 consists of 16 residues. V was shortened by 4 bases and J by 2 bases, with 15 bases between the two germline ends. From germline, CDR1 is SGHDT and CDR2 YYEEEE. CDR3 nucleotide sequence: TGTGCCAGCAGCCCCTATTACAGGGTGACTAATGAAAAACTGTTTTTT. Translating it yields CASSPYYRVTNEKLFF.

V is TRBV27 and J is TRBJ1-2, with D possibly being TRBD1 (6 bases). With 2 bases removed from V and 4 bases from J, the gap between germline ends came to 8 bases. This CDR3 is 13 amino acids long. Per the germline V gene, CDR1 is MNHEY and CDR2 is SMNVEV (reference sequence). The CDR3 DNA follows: TGTGCCAGCAGTTTAGGACAGAGCTATGGCTACACCTTC. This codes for CASSLGQSYGYTF.

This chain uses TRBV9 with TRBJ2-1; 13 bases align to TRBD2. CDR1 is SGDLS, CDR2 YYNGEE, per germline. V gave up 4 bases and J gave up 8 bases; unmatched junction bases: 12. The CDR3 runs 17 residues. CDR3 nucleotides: TGTGCCAGCAGCTTTCGGACTAGCGGGAGAATCGTGGATGAGCAGTTCTTC. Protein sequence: CASSFRTSGRIVDEQFF.

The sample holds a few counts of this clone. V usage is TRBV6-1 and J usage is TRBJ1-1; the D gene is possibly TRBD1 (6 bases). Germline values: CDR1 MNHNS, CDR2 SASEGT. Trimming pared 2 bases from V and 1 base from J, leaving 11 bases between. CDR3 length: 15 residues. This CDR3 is CASSERGRGNTEAFF. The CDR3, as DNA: TGTGCCAGCAGTGAACGGGGCAGGGGGAACACTGAAGCTTTCTTT.

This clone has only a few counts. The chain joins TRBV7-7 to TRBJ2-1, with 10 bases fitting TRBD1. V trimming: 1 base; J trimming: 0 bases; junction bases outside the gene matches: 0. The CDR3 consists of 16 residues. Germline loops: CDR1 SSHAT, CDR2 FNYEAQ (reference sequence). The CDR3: CASSLGTGGSYNEQFF. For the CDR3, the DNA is TGTGCCAGCAGCTTAGGGACAGGGGGCTCCTACAATGAGCAGTTCTTC.

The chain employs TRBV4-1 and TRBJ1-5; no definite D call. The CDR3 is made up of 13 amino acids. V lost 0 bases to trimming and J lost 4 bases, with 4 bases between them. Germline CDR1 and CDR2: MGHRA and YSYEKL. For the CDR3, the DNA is TGCGCCAGCAGCCAAGACACGAATCAGCCCCAGCATTTT. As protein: CASSQDTNQPQHF.

CDR3 in DNA: TGCGCCAGCAGCCAACAAAACAGGGAGAACACTGAAGCTTTCTTT. Translation: CASSQQNRENTEAFF. V and J are TRBV4-1 and TRBJ1-1, with D possibly TRBD1 on 6 matching bases. The CDR3 covers 15 residues. Trimming shortened V by 2 bases and J by 1 base, and 11 bases separated the two germline ends. Germline-derived CDR1 and CDR2 are MGHRA and YSYEKL.

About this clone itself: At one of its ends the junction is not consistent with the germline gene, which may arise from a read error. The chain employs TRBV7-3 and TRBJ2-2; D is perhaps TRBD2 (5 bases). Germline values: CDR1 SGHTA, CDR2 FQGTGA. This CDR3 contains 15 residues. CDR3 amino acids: CASSFGRPEHRGAVF. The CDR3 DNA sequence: TGTGCCAGCAGCTTTGGGCGACCGGAACACCGGGGAGCTGTTTTT.

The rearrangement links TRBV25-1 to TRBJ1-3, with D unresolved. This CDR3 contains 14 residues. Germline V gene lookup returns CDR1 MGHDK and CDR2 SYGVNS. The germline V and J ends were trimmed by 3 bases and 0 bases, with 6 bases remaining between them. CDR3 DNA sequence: TGTGCCAGCAGTGACAGGTTCTCTGGAAACACCATATATTTT. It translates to CASSDRFSGNTIYF. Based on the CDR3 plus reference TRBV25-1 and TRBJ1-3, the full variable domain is EADIYQTPRYLVIGTGKKITLECSQTMGHDKMYWYQQDPGMELHLIHYSYGVNSTEKGDLSSESTVSRIRTEHFPLTLESARPSHTSQYLCASSDRFSGNTIYFGEGSWLTVV.

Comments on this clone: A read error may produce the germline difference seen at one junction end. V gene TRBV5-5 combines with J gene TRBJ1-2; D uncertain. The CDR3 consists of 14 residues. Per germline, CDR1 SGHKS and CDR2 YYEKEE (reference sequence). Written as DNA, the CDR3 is TGCGCCAGCAGCCAAGATATGAGGGAAGATGGCTACACCTTC. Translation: CASSQDMREDGYTF.

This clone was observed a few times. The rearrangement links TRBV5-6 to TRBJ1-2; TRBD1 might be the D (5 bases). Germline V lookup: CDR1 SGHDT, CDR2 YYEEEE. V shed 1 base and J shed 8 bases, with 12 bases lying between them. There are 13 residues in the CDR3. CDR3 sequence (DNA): TGTGCCAGCAGCTTGTATGGGGGTAGGGGCTACACCTTC. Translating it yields CASSLYGGRGYTF.

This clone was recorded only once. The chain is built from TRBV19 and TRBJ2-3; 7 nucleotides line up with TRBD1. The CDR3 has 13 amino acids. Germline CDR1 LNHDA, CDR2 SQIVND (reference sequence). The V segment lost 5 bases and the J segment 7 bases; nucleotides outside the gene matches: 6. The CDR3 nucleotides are TGTGCCAGTAGTGCAGGGGGATCCTATACGCAGTATTTT. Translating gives CASSAGGSYTQYF.

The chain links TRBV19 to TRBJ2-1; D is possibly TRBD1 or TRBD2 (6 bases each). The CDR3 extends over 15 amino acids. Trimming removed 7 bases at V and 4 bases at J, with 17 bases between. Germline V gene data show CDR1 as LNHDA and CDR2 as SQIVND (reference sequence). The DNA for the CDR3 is TGTGCCAGTAACCCCGTGGGGGGCTCATACAATGAGCAGTTCTTC. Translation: CASNPVGGSYNEQFF.

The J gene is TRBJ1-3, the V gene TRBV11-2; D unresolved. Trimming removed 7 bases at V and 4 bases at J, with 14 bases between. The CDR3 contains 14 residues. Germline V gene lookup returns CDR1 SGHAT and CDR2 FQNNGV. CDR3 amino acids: CASNPPWEGNTIYF. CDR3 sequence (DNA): TGTGCCAGCAACCCCCCATGGGAGGGAAACACCATATATTTT.

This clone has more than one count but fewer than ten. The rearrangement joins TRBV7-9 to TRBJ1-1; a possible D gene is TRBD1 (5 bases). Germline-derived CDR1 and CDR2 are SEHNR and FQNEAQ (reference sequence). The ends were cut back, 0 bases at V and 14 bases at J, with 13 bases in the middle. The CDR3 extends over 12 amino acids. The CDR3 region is CASSLAKGPGFF. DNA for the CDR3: TGTGCCAGCAGCTTAGCGAAGGGGCCCGGCTTCTTT.

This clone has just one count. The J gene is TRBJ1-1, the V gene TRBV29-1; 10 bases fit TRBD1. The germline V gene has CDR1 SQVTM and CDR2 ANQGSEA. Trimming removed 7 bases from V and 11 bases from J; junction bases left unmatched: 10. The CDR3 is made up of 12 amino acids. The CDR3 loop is CSAEPGTGDAFF. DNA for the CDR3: TGCAGCGCCGAACCAGGGACAGGGGACGCTTTCTTT. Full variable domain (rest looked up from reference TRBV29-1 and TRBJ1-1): SAVISQKPSRDICQRGTSLTIQCQVDSQVTMMFWYRQQPGQSLTLIATANQGSEATYESGFVIDKFPISRPNLTFSTLTVSNMSPEDSSIYLCSAEPGTGDAFFGQGTRLTVV.

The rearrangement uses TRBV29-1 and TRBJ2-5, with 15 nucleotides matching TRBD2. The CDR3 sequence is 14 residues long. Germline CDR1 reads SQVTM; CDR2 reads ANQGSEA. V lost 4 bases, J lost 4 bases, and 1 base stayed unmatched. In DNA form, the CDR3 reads TGCAGCGTTGTGGGACTAGCGGGAGGAGAGACCCAGTACTTC. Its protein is CSVVGLAGGETQYF.

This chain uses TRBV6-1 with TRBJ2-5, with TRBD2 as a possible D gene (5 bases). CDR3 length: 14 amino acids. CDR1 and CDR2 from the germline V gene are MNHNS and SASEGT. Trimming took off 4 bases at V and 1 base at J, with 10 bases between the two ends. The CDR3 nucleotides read TGTGCCAGCAGTGGGGTAGCGCCCCAAGAGACCCAGTACTTC. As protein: CASSGVAPQETQYF.

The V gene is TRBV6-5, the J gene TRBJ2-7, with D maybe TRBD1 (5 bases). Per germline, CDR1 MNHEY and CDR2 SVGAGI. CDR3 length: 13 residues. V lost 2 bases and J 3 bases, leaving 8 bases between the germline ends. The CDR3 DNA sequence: TGTGCCAGCAGTTACACGGACATCTACGAGCAGTACTTC. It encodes CASSYTDIYEQYF.

CDR3 coding DNA: TGTGCCACCGGGATCTCTGGGGCCAACGTCCTGACTTTC. Protein sequence: CATGISGANVLTF. This chain uses TRBV19 with TRBJ2-6; the D gene is possibly TRBD2 (5 bases). The germline V and J ends were trimmed by 10 bases and 0 bases, with 7 bases remaining between them. The germline CDR1 and CDR2 sequences are LNHDA and SQIVND (reference sequence). The CDR3 runs 13 residues.